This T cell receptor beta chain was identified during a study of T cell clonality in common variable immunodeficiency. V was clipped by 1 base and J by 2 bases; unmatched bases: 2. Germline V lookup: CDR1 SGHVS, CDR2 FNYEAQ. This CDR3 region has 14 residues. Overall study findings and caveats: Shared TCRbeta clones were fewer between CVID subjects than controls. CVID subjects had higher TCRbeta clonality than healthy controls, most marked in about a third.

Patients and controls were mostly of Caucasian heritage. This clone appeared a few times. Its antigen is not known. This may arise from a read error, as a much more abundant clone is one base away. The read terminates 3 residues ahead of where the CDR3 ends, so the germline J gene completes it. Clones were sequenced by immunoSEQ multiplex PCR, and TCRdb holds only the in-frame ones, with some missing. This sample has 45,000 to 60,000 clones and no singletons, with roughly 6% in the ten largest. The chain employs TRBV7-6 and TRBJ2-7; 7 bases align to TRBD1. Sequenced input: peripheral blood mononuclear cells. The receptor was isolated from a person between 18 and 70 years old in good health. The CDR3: CASSLEQGAYEQYF. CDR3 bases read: TGTGCCAGCAGCTTAGAGCAGGGGGCCTACGAG.